A selection of T cell receptor beta chains follows, all from one sample in a study of cytomegalovirus exposure and HLA in healthy donors. Libraries were prepared by immunoSEQ multiplex PCR; TCRdb keeps only in-frame clonotypes and omits some of them. The table lists 94,000 or so clones, around 71% of them singletons. What was sequenced was PBMCs. Every receptor here comes from a man between 60 and 75 years old in good health and CMV-seronegative. Both conserved end residues are part of each CDR3. Fields, in order: clone size, J gene, V gene, D gene, CDR3 DNA, CDR3 protein. D genes are given only for firm matches. Not all rows give a size; the values are once, few, many and, for expanded clones, a class.

size: .
J: TRBJ2-7
V: TRBV5-4
D: TRBD1
DNA: TGTGCCAGCACCCCAGGGGGACCCTCCTACGAGCAGTACTTC
CDR3: CASTPGGPSYEQYF

size: once
J: TRBJ2-7
V: TRBV11-2
D: TRBD1
DNA: TGTGCCAGCAGCTTAAACCGGGACAGTCTATACGAGCAGTACTTC
CDR3: CASSLNRDSLYEQYF

size: .
J: TRBJ2-7
V: TRBV5-5
D: TRBD2
DNA: TGTGCCAGCAGCTTAGCTAGCGGGTCCTACGAGCAGTACTTC
CDR3: CASSLASGSYEQYF

size: few
J: TRBJ2-3
V: TRBV5-1
D: TRBD2
DNA: TGCGCCAGCAGCTTGGAGGGTAGCGGGACCACAGATACGCAGTATTTT
CDR3: CASSLEGSGTTDTQYF

size: .
J: TRBJ1-1
V: TRBV29-1
D: .
DNA: TGCAGCGCCCGGGACATTCGCACTGAAGCTTTCTTT
CDR3: CSARDIRTEAFF

size: .
J: TRBJ2-7
V: TRBV10-3
D: TRBD1
DNA: TGTGCCATCAGGGAACCGGGACAGGGATCCTACGAGCAGTACTTC
CDR3: CAIREPGQGSYEQYF

size: once
J: TRBJ2-3
V: TRBV18
D: .
DNA: TGTGCCAGCTCACGACGCGACAGCCCGGATACGCAGTATTTT
CDR3: CASSRRDSPDTQYF

size: few
J: TRBJ1-5
V: TRBV25-1
D: .
DNA: TGTGCCAGCAGTGGGGACCGCCGGGGGGGACAGCCCCAGCATTTT
CDR3: CASSGDRRGGQPQHF

size: .
J: TRBJ2-1
V: TRBV27
D: TRBD2
DNA: TGTGCCAGCAGTTTATCGAAGGGACTAGATTACGAGCAGTTCTTC
CDR3: CASSLSKGLDYEQFF

size: .
J: TRBJ1-1
V: TRBV18
D: .
DNA: TGTGCCAGCTCACCCAGGGTGGGGTCCAATCCGGGAGCTTTCTTT
CDR3: CASSPRVGSNPGAFF

size: .
J: TRBJ2-1
V: TRBV30
D: .
DNA: TGTGCCTGGAGTGTACAGGGAGAGTCTGAGCAGTTCTTC
CDR3: CAWSVQGESEQFF

size: .
J: TRBJ2-7
V: TRBV5-6
D: .
DNA: TGTGCCAGCAGCCTCGGGTACGAGCAGTACTTC
CDR3: CASSLGYEQYF

size: .
J: TRBJ1-4
V: TRBV9
D: .
DNA: TGTGCCAGCAGCGTCGACAGTTCTAATGAAAAACTGTTTTTT
CDR3: CASSVDSSNEKLFF

size: .
J: TRBJ2-5
V: TRBV5-1
D: .
DNA: TGCGCCAGCTACACCTATGGAGGGGAGACCCAGTACTTC
CDR3: CASYTYGGETQYF

size: .
J: TRBJ2-6
V: TRBV5-4
D: TRBD1
DNA: TGTGCCAGCAGCAACGAAGGGGGCGCTGGGGCCAACGTCCTGACTTTC
CDR3: CASSNEGGAGANVLTF

size: .
J: TRBJ2-7
V: TRBV5-6
D: TRBD1
DNA: TGTGCCAGCAGCTTACAGGGGGCTACCTACGAGCAGTACTTC
CDR3: CASSLQGATYEQYF

size: .
J: TRBJ2-5
V: TRBV4-3
D: .
DNA: TGCGCCAGCAGCCAAGAGACTGGATCTCAAGAGACCCAGTACTTC
CDR3: CASSQETGSQETQYF

size: few
J: TRBJ1-1
V: TRBV7-2
D: .
DNA: TGTGCCAGCAGCTTGCGGGGATGGGTTACTGAAGCTTTCTTT
CDR3: CASSLRGWVTEAFF

size: .
J: TRBJ1-1
V: TRBV20-1
D: .
DNA: TGCAGTGCCTTACCCAGCGTTGAAGCTTTCTTT
CDR3: CSALPSVEAFF

size: .
J: TRBJ1-1
V: TRBV7-2
D: TRBD1
DNA: TGTGCCAGCAGCCCTCAGGGGGCTACTGAAGCTTTCTTT
CDR3: CASSPQGATEAFF

size: .
J: TRBJ2-2
V: TRBV29-1
D: .
DNA: TGCAGCGTGGGGAGCGGGGAGCTGTTTTTT
CDR3: CSVGSGELFF

size: .
J: TRBJ1-5
V: TRBV6-6
D: .
DNA: TGTGCCAGCCGGGGGGGGGATCAGCCCCAGCATTTT
CDR3: CASRGGDQPQHF

size: .
J: TRBJ2-5
V: TRBV29-1
D: .
DNA: TGCAGCGTTGAAGTCGGCAGGGTGGGTGAGACCCAGTACTTC
CDR3: CSVEVGRVGETQYF

size: .
J: TRBJ1-2
V: TRBV19
D: .
DNA: TGTGCCAGTAGTATACTTTCCCGCTTCAGCGACAGTTATTCTAACTATGGCTACACCTTC
CDR3: CASSILSRFSDSYSNYGYTF

size: few
J: TRBJ1-2
V: TRBV5-6
D: TRBD1
DNA: TGTGCCAGCAGCTTGGGGACAGGGGTGTATGGCTACACCTTC
CDR3: CASSLGTGVYGYTF

size: .
J: TRBJ2-1
V: TRBV2
D: TRBD2
DNA: TGTGCCAACCGAGCGGGGGGGCTCAGCAATGAGCAGTTCTTC
CDR3: CANRAGGLSNEQFF

size: once
J: TRBJ2-7
V: TRBV4-3
D: TRBD2
DNA: TGCGCCAGCAGCCATCCTTGGGACTACCGAAGAACCTACGAGCAGTACTTC
CDR3: CASSHPWDYRRTYEQYF

size: .
J: TRBJ2-7
V: TRBV6-1
D: .
DNA: TGTGCCAGCAGTGAAGGACTTACCTACGAGCAGTACTTC
CDR3: CASSEGLTYEQYF

size: .
J: TRBJ2-7
V: TRBV21-1
D: .
DNA: TGTGCCAGGCGGCCGTCCTACGAGCAGTACTTC
CDR3: CARRPSYEQYF

size: few
J: TRBJ1-5
V: TRBV7-2
D: .
DNA: TGTGCCAGCAGCTTAGGCCCCCGCGGGGAGACCCAGCATTTT
CDR3: CASSLGPRGETQHF

size: few
J: TRBJ2-3
V: TRBV7-2
D: .
DNA: TGTGCCAGCAGCGCCCGACAGCGACCTATGACTAGCACAGATACGCAGTATTTT
CDR3: CASSARQRPMTSTDTQYF

size: .
J: TRBJ2-1
V: TRBV2
D: .
DNA: TGTGCCAGCAGTGAGAGGACAAATGTGGATGAGCAGTTCTTC
CDR3: CASSERTNVDEQFF

size: .
J: TRBJ2-7
V: TRBV6-1
D: TRBD1
DNA: TGTGCCAGCACCCGAAGGACAGGACTTGAGCAGTACTTC
CDR3: CASTRRTGLEQYF

size: .
J: TRBJ1-1
V: TRBV18
D: .
DNA: TGTGCCAGCTCACTCGAAACAGGGAACACTGAAGCTTTCTTT
CDR3: CASSLETGNTEAFF

size: .
J: TRBJ1-1
V: TRBV25-1
D: .
DNA: TGTGCCAGCAGTCAACAGGGCTACGGAGCTTTCTTT
CDR3: CASSQQGYGAFF

size: .
J: TRBJ2-5
V: TRBV2
D: .
DNA: TGTGCCAGCAGAGCGGGTATATTCCAAGAGACCCAGTACTTC
CDR3: CASRAGIFQETQYF

size: many
J: TRBJ1-4
V: TRBV4-1
D: .
DNA: TGCGCCAGCAGCCAAATACGCAGTCTGGAACTGTTTTTT
CDR3: CASSQIRSLELFF

size: .
J: TRBJ2-7
V: TRBV7-2
D: TRBD2
DNA: TGTGCCAGCAGCCTGGCCCCCGGGCTAGCGGAAGAACTCTACGAGCAGTACTTC
CDR3: CASSLAPGLAEELYEQYF

size: .
J: TRBJ2-1
V: TRBV14
D: TRBD1
DNA: TGTGCCAGCAGCCCTTGGGACAGGGATGGGCACAATGAGCAGTTCTTC
CDR3: CASSPWDRDGHNEQFF

size: .
J: TRBJ2-6
V: TRBV18
D: TRBD1
DNA: TGTGCCAGCTCGGGGGACAGCCGATACTCTGGGGCCAACGTCCTGACTTTC
CDR3: CASSGDSRYSGANVLTF

size: .
J: TRBJ2-3
V: TRBV11-2
D: .
DNA: TGTGCCAGCAGCTTAGATCTTGGAGGAGATACGCAGTATTTT
CDR3: CASSLDLGGDTQYF

size: few
J: TRBJ2-1
V: TRBV4-1
D: .
DNA: TGCGCCAGCAGCCAAGTTGACTTGATATCCTACAATGAGCAGTTCTTC
CDR3: CASSQVDLISYNEQFF

size: .
J: TRBJ2-1
V: TRBV5-4
D: .
DNA: TGTGCCAGCAGCTTGGATGGAACGGGTGAGCAGTTCTTC
CDR3: CASSLDGTGEQFF

size: .
J: TRBJ1-5
V: TRBV6-1
D: .
DNA: TGTGCCAGCAGTGAGGGGGCGGGCAGCAATCAGCCCCAGCATTTT
CDR3: CASSEGAGSNQPQHF

size: .
J: TRBJ1-6
V: TRBV4-3
D: TRBD1
DNA: TGCGCCAGCAATAAACAGGGGCCCCTCCACTTT
CDR3: CASNKQGPLHF

size: .
J: TRBJ2-2
V: TRBV7-2
D: .
DNA: TGTGCCAGCAGCCGCGCCTCAGGGAACACCGGGGAGCTGTTTTTT
CDR3: CASSRASGNTGELFF

size: once
J: TRBJ2-7
V: TRBV28
D: TRBD1
DNA: TGTGCCAGCAGTCTGACAGGGTTCGAGCAGTACTTC
CDR3: CASSLTGFEQYF

size: few
J: TRBJ2-1
V: TRBV10-3
D: .
DNA: TGTGCCATCAGTGGCTCTAGCTCCTACAATGAGCAGTTCTTC
CDR3: CAISGSSSYNEQFF

size: .
J: TRBJ1-2
V: TRBV6-5
D: TRBD1
DNA: TGTGCCAGCAGTCCGGACAGGAAGCTCTATGGCTACACCTTC
CDR3: CASSPDRKLYGYTF